This TCR beta chain was retrieved from a study of blood T cell repertoires in COVID-19. Overall study: The United States, Italy and Spain supplied acute and convalescent COVID-19 samples.

Per the authors' pipeline: Reference gene primer amplification yielded estimated nucleated cell counts. This table comes from immunoSEQ multiplex PCR, and its TCRdb copy is limited to in-frame clones, with some not included. That table is the source of V, J and clone size, and D and trimming were worked out from the DNA. The sample has tens of thousands of clones; approximately 86% are singletons. CDR1 MRHNA and CDR2 SNTAGT come from the germline V gene. Unmatched junction bases numbered 22, after V lost 2 bases and J lost 0 bases. The CDR3 has 21 amino acids. Input material: peripheral blood. The TCR sequence derives from a human donor in a cohort sampled during active COVID-19. The chain is built from TRBV6-4 and TRBJ2-7; 7 positions agree with TRBD1. The DNA for the CDR3 is TGTGCCAGCAGTGACCCCCGAATACATCCCTCCGGGACAGCTTTCTCCTACGAGCAGTACTTC. This encodes CASSDPRIHPSGTAFSYEQYF.